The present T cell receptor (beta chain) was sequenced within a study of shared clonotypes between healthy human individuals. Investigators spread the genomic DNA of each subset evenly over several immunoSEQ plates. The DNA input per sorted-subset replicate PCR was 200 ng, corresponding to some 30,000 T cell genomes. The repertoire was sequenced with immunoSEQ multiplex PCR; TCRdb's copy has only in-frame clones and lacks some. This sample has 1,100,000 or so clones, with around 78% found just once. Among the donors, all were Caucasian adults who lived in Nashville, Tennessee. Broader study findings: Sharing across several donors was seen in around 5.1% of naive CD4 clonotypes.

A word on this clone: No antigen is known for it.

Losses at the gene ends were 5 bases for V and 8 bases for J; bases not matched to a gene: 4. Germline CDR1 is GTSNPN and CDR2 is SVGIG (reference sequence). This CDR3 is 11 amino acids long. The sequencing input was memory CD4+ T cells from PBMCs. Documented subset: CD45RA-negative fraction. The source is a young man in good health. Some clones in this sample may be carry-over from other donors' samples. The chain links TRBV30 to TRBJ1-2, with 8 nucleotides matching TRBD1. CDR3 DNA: TGTGCCTGGGGACAGGGCAACGGCTACACCTTC. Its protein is CAWGQGNGYTF. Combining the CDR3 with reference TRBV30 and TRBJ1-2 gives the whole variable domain SQTIHQWPATLVQPVGSPLSLECTVEGTSNPNLYWYRQAAGRGLQLLFYSVGIGQISSEVPQNLSASRPQDRQFILSSKKLLLSDSGFYLCAWGQGNGYTFGSGTRLTVV.